This TCR beta chain was documented in a study of Graves' ophthalmopathy and Graves' hyperthyroidism. Study results and caveats: A 13-signature model separated ophthalmopathy from stable hyperthyroidism, reaching about 88% sensitivity and about 81% specificity cross-validated.

As for this clonotype: The antigen remains unidentified.

TCR beta CDR3 amplification used RNA transcripts. Amplification began with first-round RT-PCR using HTBI primers, then second-round multiplex PCR was performed. TCRdb independently ran MiXCR on the multiplex PCR reads; one entry per CDR3 protein. The repertoire consists of more than 1,000,000 distinct CDR3 sequences, with about two fifths occurring once and the leading ten covering over 8.5%. The origin of this receptor is an adult man with Graves' hyperthyroidism. The material sequenced was peripheral blood or thyroid tissue (not recorded which).

This CDR3 is CASSPGGQKNTEAFF. As DNA, the CDR3 is TGTGCCAGCAGCCCAGGGGGGCAGAAAAACACTGAAGCTTTCTTT. This chain uses TRBV7-2 with TRBJ1-1, with TRBD1 identical over 7 bases. The CDR3 contains 15 residues. Trimming cost V 5 bases and J 2 bases; bases outside gene matches: 8. CDR1 is SGHTA, CDR2 FQGNSA, per germline.